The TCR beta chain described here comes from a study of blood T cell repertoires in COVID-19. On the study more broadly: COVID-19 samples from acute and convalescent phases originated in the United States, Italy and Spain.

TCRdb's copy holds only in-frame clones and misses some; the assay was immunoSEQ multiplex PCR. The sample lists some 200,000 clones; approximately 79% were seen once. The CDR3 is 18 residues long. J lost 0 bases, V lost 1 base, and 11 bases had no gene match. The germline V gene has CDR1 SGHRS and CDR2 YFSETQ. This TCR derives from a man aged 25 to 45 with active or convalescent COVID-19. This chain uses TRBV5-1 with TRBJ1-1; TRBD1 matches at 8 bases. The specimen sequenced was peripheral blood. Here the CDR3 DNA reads TGCGCCAGCAGCTTGAGGACAGGGTTAGAGGTTATGAACACTGAAGCTTTCTTT. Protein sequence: CASSLRTGLEVMNTEAFF.